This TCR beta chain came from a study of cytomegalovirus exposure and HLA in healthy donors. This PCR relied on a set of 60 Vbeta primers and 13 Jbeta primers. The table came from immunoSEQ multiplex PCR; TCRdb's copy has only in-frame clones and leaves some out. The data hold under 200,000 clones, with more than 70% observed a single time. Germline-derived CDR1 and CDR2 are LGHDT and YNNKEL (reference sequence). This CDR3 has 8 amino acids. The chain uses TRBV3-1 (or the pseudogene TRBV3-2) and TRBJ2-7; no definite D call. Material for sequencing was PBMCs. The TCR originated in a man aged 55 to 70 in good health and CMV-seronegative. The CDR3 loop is CASSPRRV. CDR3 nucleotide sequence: TGTGCCAGCAGCCCCCGCCGGGTC.